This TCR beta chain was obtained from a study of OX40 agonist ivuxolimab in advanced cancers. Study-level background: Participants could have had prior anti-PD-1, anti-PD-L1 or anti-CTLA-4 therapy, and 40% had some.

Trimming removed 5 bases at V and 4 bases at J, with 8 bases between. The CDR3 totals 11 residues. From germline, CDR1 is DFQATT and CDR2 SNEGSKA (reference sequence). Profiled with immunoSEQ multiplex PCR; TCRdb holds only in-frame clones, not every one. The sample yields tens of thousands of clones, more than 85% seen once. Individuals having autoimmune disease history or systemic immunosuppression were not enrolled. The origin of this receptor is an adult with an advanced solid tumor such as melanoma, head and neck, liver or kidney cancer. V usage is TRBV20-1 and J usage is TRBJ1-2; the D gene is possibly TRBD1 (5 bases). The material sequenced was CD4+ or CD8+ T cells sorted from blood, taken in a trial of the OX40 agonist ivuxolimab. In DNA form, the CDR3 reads TGCAGTGCTTCAGGGTCCTATGGCTACACCTTC. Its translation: CSASGSYGYTF.